This entry is about one T cell receptor beta chain. Random hexamers were used to reverse transcribe an amount of roughly 0.45 to 1 ug RNA. TCR beta CDR3 was amplified by immunoSEQ multiplex PCR. This amplification extended across 54 Vbeta and 13 Jbeta segments. Each CDR3 protein gets one entry after TCRdb re-called the immunoSEQ multiplex PCR reads with MiXCR. This table has 50,000 to 60,000 distinct CDR3 sequences, around 90% appearing once. This CDR3 is built from 13 residues. The germline V gene encodes CDR1 MNHEY and CDR2 SMNVEV (reference sequence). Trimming shortened V by 2 bases and J by 4 bases, and 8 bases separated the two germline ends. The data were obtained in a study of CD8 T cells in Susac syndrome. TCR beta from blood CD8+ and CD4+ T cells was sequenced. TEMRA cells were FACS-enriched and CD8+ and CD4+ T cells negatively isolated.

The sequenced sample consisted of CD8+ T cells from PBMCs. This TCR came from a human donor in good health. V gene TRBV27 combines with J gene TRBJ1-2; possibly TRBD1 for D (5 bases). CDR3 region: CASSLLGGYGYTF. The CDR3 DNA reads as TGTGCCAGCAGTTTACTCGGGGGCTATGGCTACACCTTC.